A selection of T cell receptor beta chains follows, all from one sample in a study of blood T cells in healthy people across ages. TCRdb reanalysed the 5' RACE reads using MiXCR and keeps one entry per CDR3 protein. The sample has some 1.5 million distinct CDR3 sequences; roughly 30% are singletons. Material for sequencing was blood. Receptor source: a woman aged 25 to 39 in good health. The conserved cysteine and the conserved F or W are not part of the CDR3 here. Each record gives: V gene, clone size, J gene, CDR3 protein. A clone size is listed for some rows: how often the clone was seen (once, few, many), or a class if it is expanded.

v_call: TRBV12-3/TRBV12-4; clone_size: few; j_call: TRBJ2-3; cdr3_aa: ASSVGVDAQY
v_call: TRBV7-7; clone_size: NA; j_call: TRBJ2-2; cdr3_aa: ASSLVSGGKDTGELF
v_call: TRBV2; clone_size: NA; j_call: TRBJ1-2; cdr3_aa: ASSENRDRGHGYT
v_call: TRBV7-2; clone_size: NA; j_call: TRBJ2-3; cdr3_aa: ASSGRTADTQY
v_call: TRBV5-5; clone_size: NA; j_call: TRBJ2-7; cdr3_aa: ASSYKIGQGISYEQY
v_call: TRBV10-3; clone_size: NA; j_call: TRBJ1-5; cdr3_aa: AISEMGQSNQPQH
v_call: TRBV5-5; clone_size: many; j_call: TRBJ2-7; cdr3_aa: ASSWNGDYEQY
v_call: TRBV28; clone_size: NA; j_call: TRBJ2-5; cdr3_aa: ASSGEPRRETQY
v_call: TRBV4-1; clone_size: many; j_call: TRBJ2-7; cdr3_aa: ASSQDWQGAYEQY
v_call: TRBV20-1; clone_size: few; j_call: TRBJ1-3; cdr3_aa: SATQGGGSGNTIY
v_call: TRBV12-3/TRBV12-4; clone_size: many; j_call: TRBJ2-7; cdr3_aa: ASSLLTGPYEQY
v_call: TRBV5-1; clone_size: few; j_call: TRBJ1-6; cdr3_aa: ASSLEEGAGSPLH
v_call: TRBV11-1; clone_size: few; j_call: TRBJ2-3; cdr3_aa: ASSFRTQPSTDTQY
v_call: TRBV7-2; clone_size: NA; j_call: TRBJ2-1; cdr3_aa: ASSWRDRGAEQF
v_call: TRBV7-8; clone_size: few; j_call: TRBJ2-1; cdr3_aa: ASSLGAGGMGSNEQF
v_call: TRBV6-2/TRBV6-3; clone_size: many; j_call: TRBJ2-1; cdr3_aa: ASSYQRYNEQF
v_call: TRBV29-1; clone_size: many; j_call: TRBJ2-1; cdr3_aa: SVEDGGRSEQF
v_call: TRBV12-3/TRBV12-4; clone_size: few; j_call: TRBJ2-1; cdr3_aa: ASRQTSGSDHEQF
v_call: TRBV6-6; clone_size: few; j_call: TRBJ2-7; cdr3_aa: ASSYSGTGIYEQY
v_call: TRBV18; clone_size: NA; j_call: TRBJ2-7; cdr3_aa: ASSPGLSNASPYEQY
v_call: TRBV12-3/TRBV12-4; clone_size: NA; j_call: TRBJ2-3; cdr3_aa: ASSRTTDVQY
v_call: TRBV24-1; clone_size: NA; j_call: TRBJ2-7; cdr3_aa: ATSDARETRNNEQY
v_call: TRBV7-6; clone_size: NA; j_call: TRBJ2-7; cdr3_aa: ASSLTSGGLSSYEQY
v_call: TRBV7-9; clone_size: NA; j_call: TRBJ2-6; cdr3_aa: ASSWTADSGANVLT
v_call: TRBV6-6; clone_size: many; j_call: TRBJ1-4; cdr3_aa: ASSYSLPATNEKLF
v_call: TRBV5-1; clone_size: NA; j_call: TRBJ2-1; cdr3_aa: ASSSPTGDEQF
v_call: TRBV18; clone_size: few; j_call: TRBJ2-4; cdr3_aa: ASSPRGYTGAKNIQY
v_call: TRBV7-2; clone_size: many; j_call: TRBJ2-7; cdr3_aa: ASSLDGRSYEQY
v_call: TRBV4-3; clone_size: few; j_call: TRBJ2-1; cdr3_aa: TSSNGASGSLLDEQF
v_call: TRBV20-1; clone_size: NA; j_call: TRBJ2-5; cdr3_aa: SARVTGGGQTQY
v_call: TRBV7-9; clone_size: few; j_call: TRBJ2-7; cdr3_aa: ASSHKTSYEQY
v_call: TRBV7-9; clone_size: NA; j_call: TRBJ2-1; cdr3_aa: ASSSTQGTPQQF
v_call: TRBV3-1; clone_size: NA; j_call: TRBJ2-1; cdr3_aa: ASSYLAGRADEQF
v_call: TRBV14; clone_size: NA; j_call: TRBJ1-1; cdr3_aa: ASSPASGDTEAF
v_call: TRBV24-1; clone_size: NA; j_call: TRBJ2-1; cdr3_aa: ATSGSGTGLGGEQF
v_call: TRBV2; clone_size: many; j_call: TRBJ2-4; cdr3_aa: ASTGRGYDKNIQY
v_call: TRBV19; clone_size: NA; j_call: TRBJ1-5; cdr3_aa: ASSGSPGLRQPQH
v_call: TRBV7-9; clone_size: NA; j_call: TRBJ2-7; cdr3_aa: ASSPDYTYEQY
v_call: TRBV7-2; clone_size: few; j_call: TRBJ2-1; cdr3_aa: ASSLAGTGGHNEQF
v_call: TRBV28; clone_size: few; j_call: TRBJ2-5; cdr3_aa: ASSWIDSQETQY
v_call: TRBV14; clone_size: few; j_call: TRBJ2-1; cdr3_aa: ASSQEVTSGGHEQF
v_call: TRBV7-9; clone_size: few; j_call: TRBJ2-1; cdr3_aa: ASSPAMGTNEQF
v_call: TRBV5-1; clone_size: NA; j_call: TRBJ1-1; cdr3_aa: ASSATGMGTEAF
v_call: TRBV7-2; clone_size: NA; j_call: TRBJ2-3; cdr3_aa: ASSLNAGRDGDTQY
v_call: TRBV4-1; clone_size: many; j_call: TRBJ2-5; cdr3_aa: ASSQSSGTWGETQY
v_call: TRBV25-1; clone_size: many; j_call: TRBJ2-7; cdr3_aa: ASSKGGGYEQY
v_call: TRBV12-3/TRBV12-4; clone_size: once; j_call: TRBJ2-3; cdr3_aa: ASSSETGQGADTQY
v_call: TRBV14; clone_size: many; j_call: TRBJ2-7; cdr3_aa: ASSQGDTSYEQY
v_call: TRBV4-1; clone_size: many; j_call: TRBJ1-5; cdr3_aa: ASSQDHSKQPQH
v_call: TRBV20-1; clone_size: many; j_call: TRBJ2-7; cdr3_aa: SAPGGVKQY
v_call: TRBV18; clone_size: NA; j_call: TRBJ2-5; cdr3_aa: ASSGFELETQY
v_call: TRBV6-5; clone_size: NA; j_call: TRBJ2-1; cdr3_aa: ASSSSLADYNEQF
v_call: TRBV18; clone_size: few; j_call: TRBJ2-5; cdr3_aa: ASSPLAFQETQY
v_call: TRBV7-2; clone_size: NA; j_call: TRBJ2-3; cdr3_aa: ASSLSRGIRADTQY